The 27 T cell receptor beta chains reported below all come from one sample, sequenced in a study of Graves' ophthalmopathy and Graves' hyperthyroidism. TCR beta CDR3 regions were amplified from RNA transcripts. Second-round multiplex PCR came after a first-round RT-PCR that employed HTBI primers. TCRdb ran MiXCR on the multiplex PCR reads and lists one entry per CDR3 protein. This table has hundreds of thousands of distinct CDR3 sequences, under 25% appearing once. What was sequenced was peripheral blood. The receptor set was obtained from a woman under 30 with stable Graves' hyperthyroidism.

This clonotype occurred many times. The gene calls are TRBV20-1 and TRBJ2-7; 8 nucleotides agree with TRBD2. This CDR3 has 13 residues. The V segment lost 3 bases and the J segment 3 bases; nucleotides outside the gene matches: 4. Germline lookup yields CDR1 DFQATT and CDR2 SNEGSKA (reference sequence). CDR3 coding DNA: TGCAGTGCTAGCCCCAGCGGGAGCTACGAGCAGTACTTC. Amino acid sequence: CSASPSGSYEQYF.

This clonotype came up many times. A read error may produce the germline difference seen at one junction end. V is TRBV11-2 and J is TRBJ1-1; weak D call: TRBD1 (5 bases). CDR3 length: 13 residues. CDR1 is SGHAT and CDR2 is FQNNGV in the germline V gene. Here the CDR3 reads CAGSLETVGQAFF. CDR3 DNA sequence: TGTGCCGGCAGCTTAGAGACGGTGGGGCAAGCTTTCTTT.

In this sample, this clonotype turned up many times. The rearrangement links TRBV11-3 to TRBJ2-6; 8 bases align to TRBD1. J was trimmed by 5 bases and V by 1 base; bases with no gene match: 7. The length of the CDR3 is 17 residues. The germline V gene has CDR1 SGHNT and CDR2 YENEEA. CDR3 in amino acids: CASSLGTGRERANVLTF. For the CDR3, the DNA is TGTGCCAGCAGCTTAGGGACAGGGCGCGAGAGGGCCAACGTCCTGACTTTC.

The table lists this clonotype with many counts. CDR3 in amino acids: CASSEMPSGGYEQYF. As DNA, the CDR3 is TGTGCCAGCAGTGAAATGCCTAGCGGGGGCTACGAGCAGTACTTC. The V call is TRBV2, the J call TRBJ2-7, with 10 bases identical to TRBD2. Germline V lookup: CDR1 SNHLY, CDR2 FYNNEI. This CDR3 comprises 15 residues. Losses at the gene ends were 2 bases for V and 3 bases for J; bases not matched to a gene: 4.

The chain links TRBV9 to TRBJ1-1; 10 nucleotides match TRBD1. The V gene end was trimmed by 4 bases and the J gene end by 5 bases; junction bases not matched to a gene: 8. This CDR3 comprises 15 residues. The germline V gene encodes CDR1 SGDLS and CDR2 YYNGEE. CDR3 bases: TGTGCCAGCAGCCAAGAAGGACAGGGGGAAACTGAAGCTTTCTTT. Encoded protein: CASSQEGQGETEAFF.

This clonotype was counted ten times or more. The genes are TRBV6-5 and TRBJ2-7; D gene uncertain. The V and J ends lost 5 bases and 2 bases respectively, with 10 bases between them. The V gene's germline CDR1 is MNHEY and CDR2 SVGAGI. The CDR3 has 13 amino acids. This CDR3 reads CASSTNLPYEQYF. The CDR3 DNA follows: TGTGCCAGCAGTACCAACTTACCCTACGAGCAGTACTTC.

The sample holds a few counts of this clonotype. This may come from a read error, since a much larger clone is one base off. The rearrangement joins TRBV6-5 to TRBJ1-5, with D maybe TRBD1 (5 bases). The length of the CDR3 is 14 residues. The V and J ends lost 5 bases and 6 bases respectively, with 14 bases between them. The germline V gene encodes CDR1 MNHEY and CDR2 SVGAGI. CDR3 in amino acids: CASSNRDPSQPQHF. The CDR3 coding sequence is TGTGCCAGCAGTAACCGGGACCCGAGTCAGCCCCAGCATTTT.

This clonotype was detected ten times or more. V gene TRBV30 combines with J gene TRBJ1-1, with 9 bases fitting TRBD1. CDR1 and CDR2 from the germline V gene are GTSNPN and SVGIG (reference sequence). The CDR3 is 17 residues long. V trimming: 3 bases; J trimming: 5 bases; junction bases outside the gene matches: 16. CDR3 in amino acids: CAWRVARDRVRVTEAFF. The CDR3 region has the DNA TGTGCCTGGAGAGTAGCCCGGGACAGGGTGAGAGTTACTGAAGCTTTCTTT.

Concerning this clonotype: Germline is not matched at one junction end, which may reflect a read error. The CDR3 DNA reads as TGCAGCGTTTGGGACAGAGACACCGGGGAGCTGGTTTTT. Amino acids: CSVWDRDTGELVF. This chain uses TRBV29-1 with TRBJ2-2, with 7 bases aligning to TRBD1. CDR3 length equals 13 residues. Germline V gene data show CDR1 as SQVTM and CDR2 as ANQGSEA.

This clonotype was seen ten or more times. The CDR3 DNA follows: TGTGCCAGCAGTGAAAGGCAGGGGCACCAAGAGACCCAGTACTTC. This translates into CASSERQGHQETQYF. The chain carries TRBV25-1 and TRBJ2-5; maybe TRBD1 (6 bases). Germline V lookup: CDR1 MGHDK, CDR2 SYGVNS. V shed 2 bases and J shed 0 bases, with 10 bases lying between them. This CDR3 has 15 residues. Variable domain in full (rest from reference TRBV25-1 and TRBJ2-5): EADIYQTPRYLVIGTGKKITLECSQTMGHDKMYWYQQDPGMELHLIHYSYGVNSTEKGDLSSESTVSRIRTEHFPLTLESARPSHTSQYLCASSERQGHQETQYFGPGTRLLVL.

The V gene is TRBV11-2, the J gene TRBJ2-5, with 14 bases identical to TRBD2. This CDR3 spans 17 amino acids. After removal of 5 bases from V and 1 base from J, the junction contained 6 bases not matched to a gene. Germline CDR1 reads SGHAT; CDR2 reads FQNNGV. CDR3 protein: CASSPGTSGRPQETQYF. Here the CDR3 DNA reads TGTGCCAGCAGCCCGGGGACTAGCGGGAGACCCCAAGAGACCCAGTACTTC.

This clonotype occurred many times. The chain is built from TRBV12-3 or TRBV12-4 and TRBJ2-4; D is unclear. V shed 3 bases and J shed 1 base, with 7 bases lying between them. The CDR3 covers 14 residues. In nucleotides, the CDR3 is TGTGCCAGCAGTTTCGAACCGGCCAAAAACATTCAGTACTTC. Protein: CASSFEPAKNIQYF.

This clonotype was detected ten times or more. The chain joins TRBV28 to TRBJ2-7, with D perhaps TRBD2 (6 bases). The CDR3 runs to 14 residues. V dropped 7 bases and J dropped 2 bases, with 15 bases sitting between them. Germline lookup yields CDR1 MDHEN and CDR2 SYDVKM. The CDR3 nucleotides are TGTGCCAGCATCTTCCGACTAGGGGCCTACGAGCAGTACTTC. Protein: CASIFRLGAYEQYF.

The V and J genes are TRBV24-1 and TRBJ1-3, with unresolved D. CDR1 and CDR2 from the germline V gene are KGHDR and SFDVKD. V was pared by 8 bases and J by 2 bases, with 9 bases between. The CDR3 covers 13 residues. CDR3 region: CATMDHTGNTIYF. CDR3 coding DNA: TGTGCCACCATGGATCATACTGGAAACACCATATATTTT.

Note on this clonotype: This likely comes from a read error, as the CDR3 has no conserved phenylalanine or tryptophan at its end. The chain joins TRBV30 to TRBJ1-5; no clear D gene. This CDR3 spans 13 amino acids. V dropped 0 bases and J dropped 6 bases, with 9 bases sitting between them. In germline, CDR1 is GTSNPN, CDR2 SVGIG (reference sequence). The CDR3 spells CAWSVQPSQPQHL. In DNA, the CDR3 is TGTGCCTGGAGTGTACAGCCTAGTCAGCCCCAGCATTTG.

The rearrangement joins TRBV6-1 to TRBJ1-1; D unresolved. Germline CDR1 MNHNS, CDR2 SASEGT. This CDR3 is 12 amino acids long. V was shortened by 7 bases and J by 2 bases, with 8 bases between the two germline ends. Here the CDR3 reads CASTIRNTEAFF. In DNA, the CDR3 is TGTGCCAGCACCATACGAAACACTGAAGCTTTCTTT.

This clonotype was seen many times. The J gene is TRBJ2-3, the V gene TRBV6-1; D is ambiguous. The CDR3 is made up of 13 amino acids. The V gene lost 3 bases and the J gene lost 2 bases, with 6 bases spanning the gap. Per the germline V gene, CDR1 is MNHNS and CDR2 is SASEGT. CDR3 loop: CASSEELTDTQYF. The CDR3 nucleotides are TGTGCCAGCAGTGAGGAGCTCACAGATACGCAGTATTTT.

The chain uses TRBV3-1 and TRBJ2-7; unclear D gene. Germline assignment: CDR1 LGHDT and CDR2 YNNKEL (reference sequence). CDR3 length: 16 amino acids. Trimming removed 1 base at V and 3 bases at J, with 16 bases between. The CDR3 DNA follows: TGTGCCAGCAGCCAAGGGGTAAGGGTGGTTTACTACGAGCAGTACTTC. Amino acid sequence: CASSQGVRVVYYEQYF.

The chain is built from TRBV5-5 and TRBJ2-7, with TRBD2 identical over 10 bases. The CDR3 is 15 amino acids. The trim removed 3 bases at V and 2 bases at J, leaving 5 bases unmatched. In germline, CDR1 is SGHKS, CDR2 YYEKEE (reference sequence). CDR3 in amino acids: CASSSLAGPTYEQYF. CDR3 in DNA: TGTGCCAGCAGCTCACTAGCGGGGCCAACCTACGAGCAGTACTTC.

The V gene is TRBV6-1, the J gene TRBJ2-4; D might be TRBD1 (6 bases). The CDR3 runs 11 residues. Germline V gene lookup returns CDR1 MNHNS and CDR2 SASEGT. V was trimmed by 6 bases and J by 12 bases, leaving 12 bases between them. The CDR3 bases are TGTGCCAGCAGCCCCGGGACAACTCAGTACTTC. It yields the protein CASSPGTTQYF.

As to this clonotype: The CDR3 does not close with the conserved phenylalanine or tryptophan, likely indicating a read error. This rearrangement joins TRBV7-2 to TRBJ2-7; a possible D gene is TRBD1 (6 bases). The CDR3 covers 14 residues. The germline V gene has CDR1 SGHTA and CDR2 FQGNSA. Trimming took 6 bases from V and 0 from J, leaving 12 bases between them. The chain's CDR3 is CASSFDRSSYEQYL. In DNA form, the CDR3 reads TGTGCCAGCAGTTTCGACAGGAGCTCCTACGAGCAGTACTTG.

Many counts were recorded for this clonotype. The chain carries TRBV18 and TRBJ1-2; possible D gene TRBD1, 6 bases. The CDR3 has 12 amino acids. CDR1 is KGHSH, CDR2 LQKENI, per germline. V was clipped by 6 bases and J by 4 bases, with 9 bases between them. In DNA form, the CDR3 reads TGTGCCAGCTCGACAGGTGTCTATGGCTACACCTTC. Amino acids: CASSTGVYGYTF.

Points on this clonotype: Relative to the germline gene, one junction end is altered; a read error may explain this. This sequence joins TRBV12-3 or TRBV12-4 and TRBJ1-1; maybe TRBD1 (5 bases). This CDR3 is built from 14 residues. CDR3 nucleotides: TGCGCCAGCACCCAATCGACAGTGAACACTGAAGCTTTCTTT. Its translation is CASTQSTVNTEAFF.

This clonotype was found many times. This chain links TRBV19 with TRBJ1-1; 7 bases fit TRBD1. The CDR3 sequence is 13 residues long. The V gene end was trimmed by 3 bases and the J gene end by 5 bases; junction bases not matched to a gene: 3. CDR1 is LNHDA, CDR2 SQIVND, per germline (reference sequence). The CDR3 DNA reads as TGTGCCAGTAGTATCGGGACAGATACTGAAGCTTTCTTT. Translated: CASSIGTDTEAFF.

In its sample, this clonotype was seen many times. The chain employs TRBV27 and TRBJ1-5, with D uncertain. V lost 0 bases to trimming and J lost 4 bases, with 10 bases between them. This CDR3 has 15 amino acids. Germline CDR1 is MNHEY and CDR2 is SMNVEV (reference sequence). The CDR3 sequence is CASSLSWRLNQPQHF. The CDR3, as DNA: TGTGCCAGCAGTTTATCGTGGCGGCTGAATCAGCCCCAGCATTTT.

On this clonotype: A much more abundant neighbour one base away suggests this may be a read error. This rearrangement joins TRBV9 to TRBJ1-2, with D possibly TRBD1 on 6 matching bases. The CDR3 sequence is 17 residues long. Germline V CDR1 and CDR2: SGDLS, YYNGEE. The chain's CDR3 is CASSVGPSMEGEYGDTF. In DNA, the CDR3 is TGTGCCAGCAGCGTAGGACCTTCTATGGAGGGGGAATATGGCGACACCTTC.

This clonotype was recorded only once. The DNA for the CDR3 is TGTGCCAGCAGTGTCTTGTTATACACTGAAGCTTTCTTT. It specifies CASSVLLYTEAFF. V usage is TRBV6-1 and J usage is TRBJ1-1, with D uncertain. Per the germline V gene, CDR1 is MNHNS and CDR2 is SASEGT. The V and J ends lost 4 bases and 3 bases respectively, with 9 bases between them. The CDR3 spans 13 residues.